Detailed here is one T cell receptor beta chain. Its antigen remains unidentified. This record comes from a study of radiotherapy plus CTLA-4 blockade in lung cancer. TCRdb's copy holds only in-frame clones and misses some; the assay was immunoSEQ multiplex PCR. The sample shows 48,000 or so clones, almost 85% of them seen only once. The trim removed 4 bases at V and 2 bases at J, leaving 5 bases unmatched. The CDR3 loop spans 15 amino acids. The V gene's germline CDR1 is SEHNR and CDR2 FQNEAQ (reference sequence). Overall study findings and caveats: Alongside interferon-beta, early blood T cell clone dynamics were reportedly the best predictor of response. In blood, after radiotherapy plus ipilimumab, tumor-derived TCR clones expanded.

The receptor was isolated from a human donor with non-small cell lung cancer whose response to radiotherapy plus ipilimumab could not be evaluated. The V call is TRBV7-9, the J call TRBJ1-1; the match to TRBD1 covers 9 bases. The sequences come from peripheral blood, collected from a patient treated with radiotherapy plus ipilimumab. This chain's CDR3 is CASSSGQGPNTEAFF. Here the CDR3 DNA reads TGTGCCAGCAGCTCGGGACAGGGTCCCAACACTGAAGCTTTCTTT.